The 22 T cell receptor beta chains below come from one sample, sequenced in a study of cytomegalovirus exposure and HLA in healthy donors. Generated by immunoSEQ multiplex PCR, the TCRdb table keeps only in-frame clones and is missing some. The table records about 330,000 clones, 70% to 90% of them present only once. Input material: PBMCs. The receptors here all came from a woman younger than 35 in good health and CMV-seronegative.

This clone was seen once. The chain couples TRBV25-1 to TRBJ1-2; the D is unclear. CDR3 length: 15 amino acids. From germline, CDR1 is MGHDK and CDR2 SYGVNS. Trimming pared 5 bases from V and 2 bases from J, leaving 15 bases between. In nucleotides, the CDR3 is TGTGCCAGCAGTTCCTCGAGATTCGCGAACTATGGCTACACCTTC. It codes for CASSSSRFANYGYTF.

The chain links TRBV6-5 to TRBJ1-1; D remains unclear. Per germline, CDR1 MNHEY and CDR2 SVGAGI. The CDR3 is 14 amino acids. Trimming took 6 bases from V and 5 from J, leaving 16 bases between them. CDR3: CASSVARWTTEAFF. CDR3 coding DNA: TGTGCCAGCAGCGTCGCCCGGTGGACTACTGAAGCTTTCTTT.

V and J are TRBV4-3 and TRBJ2-7; D may be TRBD1 (6 bases). The ends were cut back, 0 bases at V and 2 bases at J, with 8 bases in the middle. This CDR3 comprises 14 residues. Germline V CDR1 and CDR2: LGHNA, YSLEER. The CDR3 protein is CASSQEAGAYEQYF. The CDR3 bases are TGCGCCAGCAGCCAAGAGGCAGGGGCCTACGAGCAGTACTTC.

DNA of the CDR3: TGTGCCAGCAGCGCGGACAGGAATAATGAAAAACTGTTTTTT. Protein: CASSADRNNEKLFF. The rearrangement joins TRBV9 to TRBJ1-4, with 7 bases matching TRBD1. Losses at the gene ends were 3 bases for V and 4 bases for J; bases not matched to a gene: 3. The length of the CDR3 is 14 residues. Per germline, CDR1 SGDLS and CDR2 YYNGEE.

CDR3 region: CASDGGTQFGTQYF. DNA for the CDR3: TGTGCCAGCGACGGCGGGACCCAGTTTGGGACCCAGTACTTC. The chain recombines TRBV6-1 with TRBJ2-5, with a possible D match to TRBD2 (6 bases). V was cut by 8 bases and J by 7 bases, with 20 bases left in between. Germline CDR1 is MNHNS and CDR2 is SASEGT. This CDR3 spans 14 amino acids.

This clone was observed once. Within the sample, other DNA sequences also encode this same CDR3. The chain links TRBV27 to TRBJ2-1; the match to TRBD1 covers 10 bases. From germline, CDR1 is MNHEY and CDR2 SMNVEV (reference sequence). The junction had 5 bases not matched to a gene; V was cut back by 5 bases and J by 4 bases. The CDR3 covers 15 residues. The CDR3 DNA reads TGTGCCAGCAGTCCCGGACAGGGGGAATACAATGAGCAGTTCTTC. It codes for CASSPGQGEYNEQFF.

V is TRBV15 and J is TRBJ2-7, with 10 bases identical to TRBD2. Germline assignment: CDR1 LNHNV and CDR2 YYDKDF (reference sequence). V was clipped by 3 bases and J by 2 bases; unmatched bases: 13. The CDR3 has 18 residues. The CDR3 region is CATSSDSGLAPDPYEQYF. The DNA for the CDR3 is TGTGCCACCAGCAGCGACTCGGGACTAGCGCCAGACCCCTACGAGCAGTACTTC.

A single count supports this clone. V gene TRBV5-1 combines with J gene TRBJ2-1, with D tentatively TRBD1 (6 bases). V shed 4 bases and J shed 4 bases, with 9 bases lying between them. Germline V CDR1 and CDR2: SGHRS, YFSETQ. The length of the CDR3 is 13 residues. The CDR3 is CASSRDNYNEQFF. As DNA, the CDR3 is TGCGCCAGCAGCCGGGACAATTACAATGAGCAGTTCTTC.

This clone was detected once. The chain joins TRBV19 to TRBJ1-3; D remains unclear. Germline CDR1 reads LNHDA; CDR2 reads SQIVND (reference sequence). This CDR3 contains 16 residues. Trimming cost V 10 bases and J 2 bases, with 21 bases left between them. CDR3 nucleotides: TGTGCCACGAATACAGCGGTCACTGGCGCTGGAAACACCATATATTTT. Translated: CATNTAVTGAGNTIYF.

V gene TRBV7-3 combines with J gene TRBJ2-3; maybe TRBD1 (6 bases). Trimming left V 5 bases short and J 2 bases short, with 11 bases between. CDR1 and CDR2 (germline): SGHTA, FQGTGA. The CDR3 has 14 amino acids. The CDR3 loop reads CASSLDSLTDTQYF. The CDR3 bases are TGTGCCAGCAGCCTGGACAGCCTCACAGATACGCAGTATTTT.

This clone was found a few times. V gene TRBV7-3 combines with J gene TRBJ1-1, with a weak D call TRBD1 (5 bases). This CDR3 spans 11 amino acids. Trimming removed 4 bases at V and 8 bases at J, with 8 bases between. Germline V gene sequence: CDR1 SGHTA, CDR2 FQGTGA. The CDR3 DNA is TGTGCCAGCAGCTCTGGGGGGGAAGCTTTCTTT. As protein: CASSSGGEAFF.

This clone was seen only once. The chain has TRBV9 and TRBJ2-5, with 7 positions matching TRBD1. The CDR3 extends over 14 amino acids. CDR1 and CDR2 from the germline V gene are SGDLS and YYNGEE. The ends lost 0 bases at V and 5 bases at J; junction bases unmatched: 4. The CDR3, as DNA: TGTGCCAGCAGCGTAGACAGGGGTGGGGAGACCCAGTACTTC. It codes for CASSVDRGGETQYF.

CDR3 sequence reads: CASRGTGTYEQYF. The CDR3 nucleotides read TGTGCCAGCAGGGGGACAGGCACCTACGAGCAGTACTTC. This chain links TRBV6-5 with TRBJ2-7; 8 positions agree with TRBD1. Germline V gene data show CDR1 as MNHEY and CDR2 as SVGAGI. Trimming at V came to 6 bases and at J to 2 bases, leaving 3 bases not matched to a gene. This CDR3 is built from 13 residues.

The chain employs TRBV9 and TRBJ2-7; 10 bases match TRBD1. Germline V CDR1 and CDR2: SGDLS, YYNGEE. The CDR3 extends over 15 amino acids. V shed 4 bases and J 0 bases; nucleotides not matched to a gene: 4. The CDR3 spells CASSPGQGYSYEQYF. CDR3 DNA sequence: TGTGCCAGCAGCCCGGGACAGGGGTACTCCTACGAGCAGTACTTC.

This chain connects TRBV4-3 to TRBJ2-7; possibly TRBD1 for D (6 bases). Germline assignment: CDR1 LGHNA and CDR2 YSLEER. V shed 1 base and J shed 7 bases, with 14 bases lying between them. The CDR3 runs 14 residues. CDR3 sequence reads: CASSQVGTGSEQYF. Here the CDR3 DNA reads TGCGCCAGCAGCCAAGTAGGCACAGGGAGTGAGCAGTACTTC.

The chain combines TRBV5-1 with TRBJ2-1, with 7 nucleotides matching TRBD2. V lost 0 bases and J lost 2; bases outside the gene matches: 5. This CDR3 is 16 amino acids long. Germline CDR1 and CDR2: SGHRS and YFSETQ. The CDR3 reads CASSLAAGNAYNEQFF. CDR3 bases: TGCGCCAGCAGCTTGGCAGCGGGGAATGCCTACAATGAGCAGTTCTTC.

This chain connects TRBV5-4 to TRBJ2-5; TRBD1 matches 9 bases. CDR3 size: 14 residues. CDR1 and CDR2 (germline): SGHNT, YYREEE (reference sequence). The ends lost 3 bases at V and 3 bases at J; junction bases unmatched: 3. The CDR3 DNA follows: TGTGCCAGCAGCTCACAGGGGGCTAAAGAGACCCAGTACTTC. Protein product: CASSSQGAKETQYF.

The chain is built from TRBV10-3 and TRBJ2-1; 8 nucleotides agree with TRBD2. With 6 bases clipped from V and 6 bases from J, the junction kept 7 bases outside the gene matches. The CDR3 is 14 amino acids. Per the germline V gene, CDR1 is ENHRY and CDR2 is SYGVKD. The CDR3 region is CAIRPAGAGNEQFF. CDR3 coding DNA: TGTGCCATCAGGCCAGCGGGAGCGGGCAATGAGCAGTTCTTC.

The rearrangement joins TRBV6-6 to TRBJ2-5; TRBD2 is a possible D gene (5 bases). The germline CDR1 and CDR2 sequences are MNHNY and SVGAGI (reference sequence). V dropped 5 bases and J dropped 5 bases, with 15 bases sitting between them. There are 14 residues in the CDR3. CDR3 amino acids: CASSPDGWEETQYF. For the CDR3, the DNA is TGTGCCAGCAGTCCCGATGGGTGGGAGGAGACCCAGTACTTC.

This clone was picked up one time. This chain joins TRBV19 and TRBJ2-7; TRBD1 matches at 8 bases. The germline CDR1 and CDR2 sequences are LNHDA and SQIVND (reference sequence). This CDR3 region has 18 residues. J lost 0 bases, V lost 10 bases, and 20 bases had no gene match. The DNA of the CDR3 is TGTGCCACCAAAAAAGACGCTCGGGGGACAGGTGACTCCTACGAGCAGTACTTC. This translates into CATKKDARGTGDSYEQYF.

This sequence joins TRBV28 and TRBJ2-1; D might be TRBD1 (8 bases). The CDR3 extends over 16 amino acids. Trimming removed 4 bases from V and 4 bases from J, with 17 bases in between. The germline V gene has CDR1 MDHEN and CDR2 SYDVKM. The CDR3 reads CASSSTGGGFYNEQFF. The CDR3 region has the DNA TGTGCCAGCAGTTCCACAGGGGGGGGATTTTACAATGAGCAGTTCTTC.

This sequence joins TRBV28 and TRBJ2-1; 11 positions match TRBD1. The CDR3 length is 14 residues. The trim removed 5 bases at V and 8 bases at J, leaving 5 bases unmatched. CDR1 is MDHEN and CDR2 is SYDVKM in the germline V gene. In DNA form, the CDR3 reads TGTGCCAGCAGTCTCGGACAGGGGGCGGATGAGCAGTTCTTC. Amino acids: CASSLGQGADEQFF.